This T cell receptor (beta chain) derives from a study of T cells after yellow fever vaccination. The wider study: SMART-Seq v4 Ultra Low Input handled preparation of low-cell-number fractions. Points from the study as a whole: Researchers noted that a small share of clonotypes showed up in both CD4 and CD8 compartments.

This clonotype was picked up many times. Its antigen is unidentified. Germline V gives CDR1 LNHDA, CDR2 SQIVND (reference sequence). V was clipped by 2 bases and J by 3 bases; unmatched bases: 7. The CDR3 has 16 amino acids. TCR cDNA, made by 5'RACE template switching, carried an added universal primer site and UMIs. TCRdb passed the 5' RACE reads through MiXCR, listing each CDR3 protein once. The table shows hundreds of thousands of distinct CDR3 sequences, with about 12% occurring only once. The sequencing used PBMCs, collected on the day of the yellow fever booster vaccination. This clonotype was obtained from a man aged 25 to 40 who received the YFV17D yellow fever vaccine. The chain carries TRBV19 and TRBJ1-2; TRBD1 agrees at 9 bases. The CDR3 coding sequence is TGTGCCAGTAGTATACCGGGACAGGGAAACTACTATGGCTACACCTTC. This gives the protein CASSIPGQGNYYGYTF.